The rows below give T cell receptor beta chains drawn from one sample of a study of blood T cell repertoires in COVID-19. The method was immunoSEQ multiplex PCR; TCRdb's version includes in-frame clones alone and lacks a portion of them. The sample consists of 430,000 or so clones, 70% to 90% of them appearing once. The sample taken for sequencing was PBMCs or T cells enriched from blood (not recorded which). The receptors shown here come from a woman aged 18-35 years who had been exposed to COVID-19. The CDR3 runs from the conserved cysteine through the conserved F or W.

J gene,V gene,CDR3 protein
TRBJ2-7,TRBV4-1,CASSHPGGTGTYEQYF
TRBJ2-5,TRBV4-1,CASSQEGQKETQYF
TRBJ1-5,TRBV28,CASSKQGNQPQHF
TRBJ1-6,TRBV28,CASRFSLAGSPLHF
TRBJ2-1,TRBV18,CASSGDYNEQFF
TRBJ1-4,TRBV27,CASRPAGRGEKLFF
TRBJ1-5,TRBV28,CASSLEYSNQPQHF
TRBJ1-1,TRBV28,CASSLGDRDGTEAFF
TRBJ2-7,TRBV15,CATSRRLGQGAISYEQYF
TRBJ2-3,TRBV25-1,CASSAIGGTSTDTQYF
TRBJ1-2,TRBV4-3,CASSHPRLGYTF
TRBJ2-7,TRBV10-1,CASSESHETSGSSYEQYF
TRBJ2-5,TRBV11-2,CASSYGLAGGETQYF
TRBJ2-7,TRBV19,CASGSAGTILNF
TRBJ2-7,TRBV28,CASSFSRQGPYF
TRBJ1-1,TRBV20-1,CSASPGTGGWRGTEAFF
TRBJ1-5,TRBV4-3,CASSQTGNQPQHF
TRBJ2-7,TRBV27,CASSLGTEFSYEQYF
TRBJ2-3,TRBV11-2,CASSLLGWDTQYF
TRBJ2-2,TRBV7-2,CASSFRGRARSGELFF
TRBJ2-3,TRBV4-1,CASSPHTGGREDTQYF